The following is a T cell receptor (beta chain) sequence with its context. These data come from a study of cytomegalovirus exposure and HLA in healthy donors. TCRdb's table, derived via immunoSEQ multiplex PCR, lists solely in-frame clones and lacks some. The repertoire holds about 130,000 clones, with about 91% as singletons. The CDR3 sequence is 15 residues long. V was cut by 3 bases and J by 6 bases, with 17 bases left in between. The germline gives CDR1 SGHDN, CDR2 FVKESK. The chain carries TRBV14 and TRBJ1-1, with D maybe TRBD1 (5 bases). This receptor was obtained from a woman under 30 in good health and CMV-seropositive. The sample comprised PBMCs. CDR3 protein: CASSQHQGRSSEAFF. Here the CDR3 DNA reads TGTGCCAGCAGCCAGCATCAGGGTAGGTCTTCTGAAGCTTTCTTT.